At least ten counts were recorded for the clone carrying this TCR beta chain. Its specificity is not known. One end of the junction varies from germline; a read error may be responsible. This CDR3 comprises 16 residues. Germline assignment: CDR1 SGHTA and CDR2 FQGNSA. TCR beta CDR3 regions were amplified from RNA. Primed by the HTBI set, a first-round RT-PCR was run on the TCR CDR3. TCRdb re-called the multiplex PCR reads with MiXCR, one entry per CDR3 protein. Among 200,000 to 250,000 distinct CDR3 sequences listed, 16% were seen once. This sample was taken from a study of T cells in Graves' hyperthyroidism and ophthalmopathy. Study-level findings and limits: The model anticipated ophthalmopathy a median around six months pre-onset. Blood samples included most of the expanded thyroid clonotypes exceeding 0.001.

Patients affected by ophthalmopathy presented a Clinical Activity Score of at least 3, a NOSPECS grade of at least 4, and disease duration below 3 months. The sample taken for sequencing was blood. The clonotype comes from a woman between 18 and 29 years old with Graves' ophthalmopathy. The rearrangement joins TRBV7-2 to TRBJ2-7; 10 bases agree with TRBD2. The DNA of the CDR3 is TGTGCCAGCAGTTTAGCGGGAGGCCGAAGCTCCTACGAGCAGTACTTC. The encoded protein is CASSLAGGRSSYEQYF. Full variable domain (outside the CDR3, taken from reference TRBV7-2 and TRBJ2-7): GAGVSQSPSNKVTEKGKDVELRCDPISGHTALYWYRQSLGQGLEFLIYFQGNSAPDKSGLPSDRFSAERTGGSVSTLTIQRTQQEDSAVYLCASSLAGGRSSYEQYFGPGTRLTVT.